This T cell receptor beta chain comes out of a study of CD8+ T cells in alopecia areata. On the study more broadly: Patients remained on tofacitinib for 6 to 18 months and then went 6 months without it. Study findings and constraints: Scalp clonality, together with expanded CD8+ clones among the top 100, fell significantly with tofacitinib.

Treatment noted: oral pan-JAK inhibitor, 5-10 mg twice daily. RNA was extracted and reverse transcribed into cDNA as the sequencing template. Profiled with immunoSEQ multiplex PCR; TCRdb holds only in-frame clones, not every one. The sample lists around 270,000 clones, roughly 60% seen once, with approximately 2% in the top ten. The CDR3 spans 13 residues. The germline CDR1 and CDR2 sequences are SEHNR and FQNEAQ (reference sequence). Losses at the gene ends were 7 bases for V and 7 bases for J; bases not matched to a gene: 4. Regarding this clone: What it binds is not known.

The receptor comes from a human donor with alopecia areata. The rearrangement uses TRBV7-9 and TRBJ2-1; 10 positions match TRBD2. The specimen was CD4+ T cells sorted from blood, collected at week 24, from a patient treated with tofacitinib. Here the CDR3 reads CASTGLAENEQFF. CDR3 DNA sequence: TGTGCCAGCACCGGACTAGCGGAAAATGAGCAGTTCTTC.